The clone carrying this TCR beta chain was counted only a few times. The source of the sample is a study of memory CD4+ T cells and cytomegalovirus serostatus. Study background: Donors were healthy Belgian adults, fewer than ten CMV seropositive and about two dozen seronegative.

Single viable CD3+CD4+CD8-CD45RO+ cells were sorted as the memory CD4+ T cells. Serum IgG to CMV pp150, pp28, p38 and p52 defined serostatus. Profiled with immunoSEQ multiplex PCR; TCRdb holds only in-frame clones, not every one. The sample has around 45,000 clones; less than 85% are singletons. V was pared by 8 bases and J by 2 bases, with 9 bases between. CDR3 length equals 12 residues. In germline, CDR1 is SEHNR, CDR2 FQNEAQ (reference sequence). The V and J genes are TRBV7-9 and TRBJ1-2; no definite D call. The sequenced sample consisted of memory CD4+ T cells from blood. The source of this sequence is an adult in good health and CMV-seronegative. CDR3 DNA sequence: TGTGCCAGCGATCCGGGGAACTATGGCTACACCTTC. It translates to CASDPGNYGYTF.